Listed here is a single T cell receptor beta chain. No antigen is known for it. Produced via immunoSEQ multiplex PCR; TCRdb's table is partial and in-frame only. In the table there are some 140,000 clones, about 93% of which are singletons. The sample comes from a study of T cell responses to AZD1222 COVID-19 vaccine. Study-wide results and limits: Vaccination with two AZD1222 doses was followed by a rise in Spike-specific TCR breadth and depth. It was only after the peak T cell response that any repertoires were sampled. Nearly half of spike-specific TCRs reportedly target variant regions that are unmutated in the B.1.351 and B.1.1.7 variants.

This CDR3 is built from 14 residues. The V gene end was trimmed by 6 bases and the J gene end by 7 bases; junction bases not matched to a gene: 11. Looked up from germline, CDR1 is MNHEY and CDR2 is SVGAGI. The specimen comprised peripheral blood, sampled 28 days after the second AZD1222 dose. The chain combines TRBV6-5 with TRBJ1-2, with 7 bases aligning to TRBD1. The TCR sequence derives from an adult who received the AZD1222 COVID-19 vaccine. The CDR3 region has the DNA TGTGCCAGCAGACAGGGGACAGAAGCTTCTGGCTACACCTTC. Translating it yields CASRQGTEASGYTF.